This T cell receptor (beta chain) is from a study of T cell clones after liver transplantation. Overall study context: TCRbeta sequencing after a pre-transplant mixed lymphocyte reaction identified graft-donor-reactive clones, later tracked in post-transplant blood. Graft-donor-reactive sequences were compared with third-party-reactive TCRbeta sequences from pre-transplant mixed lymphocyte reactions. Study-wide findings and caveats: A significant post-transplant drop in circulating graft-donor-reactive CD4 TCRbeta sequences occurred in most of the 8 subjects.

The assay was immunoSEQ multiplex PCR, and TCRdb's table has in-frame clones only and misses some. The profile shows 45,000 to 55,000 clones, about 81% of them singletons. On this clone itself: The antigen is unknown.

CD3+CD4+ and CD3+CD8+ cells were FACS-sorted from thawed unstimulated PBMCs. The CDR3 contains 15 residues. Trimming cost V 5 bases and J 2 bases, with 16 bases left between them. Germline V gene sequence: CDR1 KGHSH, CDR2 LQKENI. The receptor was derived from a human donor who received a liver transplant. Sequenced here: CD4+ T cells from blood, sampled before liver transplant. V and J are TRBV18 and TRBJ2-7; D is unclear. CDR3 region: CASSESQARTYEQYF. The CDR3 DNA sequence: TGTGCCAGCTCAGAAAGCCAGGCGAGGACCTACGAGCAGTACTTC.